This T cell receptor beta chain came from a study of T cells in Graves' hyperthyroidism and ophthalmopathy. Study context: Specimen type is peripheral blood, collected at initial diagnosis prior to any treatment.

Study-wide results and caveats: Before onset, ophthalmopathy was predicted by the model a median approximately 6.5 months earlier.

CDR1 LNHNV and CDR2 YYDKDF come from the germline V gene (reference sequence). V was pared by 0 bases and J by 6 bases, with 12 bases between. The CDR3 extends over 15 amino acids. Amplified TCR beta CDR3 regions derived from RNA transcripts. RT-PCR in the first round (using the HTBI primer set) targeted the TCR CDR3. TCRdb recomputed calls from the multiplex PCR reads with MiXCR, one row per CDR3 protein. The sample records over 300,000 distinct CDR3 sequences, more than 11% being singletons. About this clonotype itself: Antigen unknown.

The V call is TRBV15, the J call TRBJ1-5, with a possible D match to TRBD1 (6 bases). The TCR comes from a woman aged 55-70 years with Graves' hyperthyroidism. The source material was blood. CDR3: CATSRDWGGAQPQHF. The DNA of the CDR3 is TGTGCCACCAGCAGAGATTGGGGGGGCGCTCAGCCCCAGCATTTT.